This T cell receptor beta chain was documented in a study of cytomegalovirus exposure and HLA in healthy donors. For the study at large: Earlier results showed 90 million to 120 million unique TCR beta sequences derived from roughly 180 million T cells.

A few counts support this clone. Its target is unknown. Study-wide results and limits: The Asian-associated ancestry cluster reportedly had fewer N-insertions than the approximately 700-donor mean in a later analysis. An analysis that came later showed most CMV-associated TCR beta chains appearing HLA-restricted.

13 Jbeta primers and 60 Vbeta primers were used for the PCR. Some clones are missing from TCRdb's copy, which holds only in-frame ones; the method was immunoSEQ multiplex PCR. The sample lists 100,000 to 150,000 clones; approximately 80% were seen once. At collection, donors were nominally healthy, but unrecorded immune exposures were probable. Trimming pared 0 bases from V and 11 bases from J, leaving 7 bases between. CDR3 length equals 11 residues. The germline V gene has CDR1 MNHNY and CDR2 SVGAGI (reference sequence). Sequenced material: PBMCs. The sequence came from a man aged 50-59 years in good health and CMV-seronegative. The chain links TRBV6-6 to TRBJ1-1; D gene unclear. The CDR3 sequence: CASSYSGPAFF. The CDR3 coding sequence is TGTGCCAGCAGTTACTCGGGCCCGGCTTTCTTT.